A selection of T cell receptor beta chains follows, all from one sample in a study of blood T cell repertoires in COVID-19. Clones were read by immunoSEQ multiplex PCR, and TCRdb kept only the in-frame ones, dropping some. The sample contains over 150,000 clones, 70% to 90% of which appear only once. The sample comprised peripheral blood. The receptors were sampled from a man aged 55 to 70 with COVID-19, enrolled during active disease. The CDR3 runs from the conserved cysteine through the conserved F or W.

j_call,v_call,cdr3_aa
TRBJ1-5,TRBV15,CATSRDYTSNQPQHF
TRBJ1-1,TRBV28,CASSDQNRGTEAFF
TRBJ1-5,TRBV28,CASSGQLNQPQHF
TRBJ2-7,TRBV4-3,CASSQDPPGRGTYEQYF
TRBJ1-2,TRBV29-1,CSVFSPIDYGYTF
TRBJ2-7,TRBV6-5,CASLGVRYEQYF
TRBJ2-7,TRBV14,CASSQLGQGAYEQYF
TRBJ2-3,TRBV4-1,CASSQESREDTQYF
TRBJ1-2,TRBV27,CASSRVWSGQRTYGYTF
TRBJ1-2,TRBV7-9,CASSWTGKDGYTF
TRBJ1-5,TRBV19,CASSSKGQGNQPQHF
TRBJ1-5,TRBV19,CASSTEGQTLTQPQHF
TRBJ2-5,TRBV5-3,CARMELLDPRTKETQYF
TRBJ2-1,TRBV6-1,CASSDGGLAIDEQFF
TRBJ1-1,TRBV25-1,CASTGNTEAFF
TRBJ2-3,TRBV3-1/TRBV3-2,CASSLSGGGTDTQYF
TRBJ1-1,TRBV11-3,CASSFTGYSAFF
TRBJ1-5,TRBV30,CAWSRPGTGSNQPQHF
TRBJ2-1,TRBV3-1/TRBV3-2,CASTAGTNNNEQFF
TRBJ1-1,TRBV7-3,CASSRSQRDEAFF
TRBJ2-1,TRBV7-3,CASSSGQGAYNEQFF
TRBJ2-7,TRBV5-8,CASSLGGSQYF
TRBJ1-5,TRBV24-1,CATSGTGGYSNQPQHF
TRBJ2-4,TRBV20-1,CSASRTSGHRDF
TRBJ1-4,TRBV19,CASSISGFEKLFF
TRBJ1-1,TRBV10-3,CAIRRTSENTEAFF
TRBJ1-1,TRBV9,CASSVVEGDTEAFF
TRBJ1-4,TRBV12-3/TRBV12-4,CASRTFTNEKLFF
TRBJ1-1,TRBV6-5,CASSYSGQGAEAFF
TRBJ2-5,TRBV7-3,CASSLGTGGFDETQYF
TRBJ2-2,TRBV3-1/TRBV3-2,CASSRTSGPLGELFF
TRBJ1-6,TRBV10-3,CAISMGQLDSPLHF